This TCR beta chain appears in the sequencing data of a study of PD-1 blockade in classical Hodgkin lymphoma. No patient escaped relapse after autologous stem cell transplantation, and brentuximab vedotin exposure varied. Method: immunoSEQ multiplex PCR; TCRdb's copy keeps in-frame clones and lacks some. Among approximately 57,000 clones, around 93% were seen once, and the ten largest hold about 10%. Remarks on this clone: Antigen specificity is unknown.

Points from the study as a whole: Whoever responded completely had baseline diversity much like that seen in newly diagnosed patients. When set against healthy donors, newly diagnosed patients were reported to show lower baseline TCR diversity. CD4+ TCR diversity, unlike CD8+, rose significantly by C4D1.

Losses at the gene ends were 8 bases for V and 5 bases for J; bases not matched to a gene: 7. In germline, CDR1 is SGHAT, CDR2 FQDESV (reference sequence). This CDR3 has 13 amino acids. Sequences were derived from peripheral blood mononuclear cells (PBMCs), sampled before the second cycle of nivolumab. The chain employs TRBV11-1 and TRBJ2-7; 9 bases fit TRBD2. This TCR was sampled from a human donor with classical Hodgkin lymphoma. The CDR3 spells CASRLAGRHEQYF. CDR3 nucleotides: TGTGCCAGCCGCCTAGCGGGAAGGCACGAGCAGTACTTC.